This TCR beta chain came from a study of blood T cell repertoires in COVID-19. About the study: Acute and convalescent COVID-19 specimens originated in the United States, Italy and Spain.

V lost 2 bases to trimming and J lost 0 bases; unmatched junction nucleotides: 7. The CDR3 totals 18 residues. From germline, CDR1 is SGHAT and CDR2 FQNNGV. Original processing methods: Quantification of nucleated cells was approximated via reference gene primer amplification. Clones were sequenced by immunoSEQ multiplex PCR, and TCRdb holds only the in-frame ones, with some missing. V, J and clone size are those of that table, while D and trimming were read from the DNA. The sample lists 150,000 or so clones, around 87% occurring once. Sequenced sample: peripheral blood. The chain joins TRBV11-2 to TRBJ1-6, with 7 bases aligning to TRBD1. The clonotype originates from a woman aged 65 to 85 with COVID-19, enrolled during active disease. CDR3 loop: CASSLKRDSSSYNSPLHF. DNA for the CDR3: TGTGCCAGCAGCTTAAAAAGGGACAGCAGCTCCTATAATTCACCCCTCCACTTT.